A selection of T cell receptor beta chains follows, all from one sample in a study of T cells in Graves' hyperthyroidism and ophthalmopathy. TCRdb independently ran MiXCR on the multiplex PCR reads; one entry per CDR3 protein. The profile shows about 710,000 distinct CDR3 sequences, approximately 16% of them singletons. The sample taken for sequencing was blood. The receptor source for this set is a man aged 18 to 35 with Graves' hyperthyroidism. The CDR3 runs from the conserved cysteine through the conserved F or W. A D gene is named only where the DNA matches it firmly. The listing skips clone size in some rows; elsewhere it reads once, few, many or a size class.

clone_size	v_call	d_call	j_call	cdr3_nt	cdr3_aa
many	TRBV18	NA	TRBJ2-3	TGTGCCAGCTCACCGCTGACTACAAGCACAGATACGCAGTATTTT	CASSPLTTSTDTQYF
NA	TRBV2	NA	TRBJ1-2	TGCGCCAGCAGCCAGCCGCGGGAGGGCGGCTATGGCTACACCTTC	CASSQPREGGYGYTF
NA	TRBV10-3	NA	TRBJ2-7	TGTGCCATCAGTGAGGCCCAAAACAGGGCTACCCCCTACGAGCAGTACTTC	CAISEAQNRATPYEQYF
many	TRBV28	TRBD1	TRBJ2-1	TGTGCCAGCAGGGACGGGACAGTGTCCTACAATGAGCAGTTCTTC	CASRDGTVSYNEQFF
many	TRBV12-3/TRBV12-4	NA	TRBJ2-7	TGTGCCAGCAGTTTTGGGGCGGACCCTCACGAGCAGTACTTC	CASSFGADPHEQYF
few	TRBV3-1	NA	TRBJ1-2	TGTGCCAGCAGCCAACACGACAGGATCTATGGCTACACCTTC	CASSQHDRIYGYTF
few	TRBV6-5	NA	TRBJ1-4	TGTGCCAGCAGTTACTTGGGGACCCCCAAGAATGAAAAACTGTTTTTT	CASSYLGTPKNEKLFF
few	TRBV6-2/TRBV6-3	TRBD2	TRBJ2-7	TGTACCAGCAGTCCACAGACTAGCGGGGAACCCTACGAGCAGTACTTC	CTSSPQTSGEPYEQYF
NA	TRBV19	NA	TRBJ2-1	TGTGCCAGTAGGTTAGGGGGGTCCTACAATGAGCAGTTCTTC	CASRLGGSYNEQFF
once	TRBV29-1	NA	TRBJ2-1	TGCAGCGTTGTGGGTTCTCGCGGCGGGCATGACGATGAGCAGTTCTTC	CSVVGSRGGHDDEQFF
NA	TRBV24-1	TRBD1	TRBJ2-5	TGTGCCACCAGTGCCACAGGGGTTACTGGCCAAGGGACCCAGTACTTC	CATSATGVTGQGTQYF
few	TRBV20-1	TRBD2	TRBJ2-1	TGCAGTGCTATACTTCCGGGACTAGCGGGAGGGAATGAGCAGTTCTTC	CSAILPGLAGGNEQFF
few	TRBV5-5	NA	TRBJ2-2	TGTGCCAGCAGCTTGGCCGGGAAACTGAACACCGGGGAGCTGTTTTTT	CASSLAGKLNTGELFF
NA	TRBV20-1	NA	TRBJ1-1	TGCAGTGCTAGAGATTCCCAGCTACTGAACACTGAAGCTTTCTTT	CSARDSQLLNTEAFF
NA	TRBV24-1	NA	TRBJ2-1	TGTGCCACCAGTCCAGAGACGGCCTACAATGAGCAGTTCTTC	CATSPETAYNEQFF
few	TRBV24-1	NA	TRBJ1-4	TGTGCCACCAGTGACCCGGACGGAGGAAATGAAAAACTGTTTTTT	CATSDPDGGNEKLFF
many	TRBV20-1	TRBD2	TRBJ2-3	TGCAGTGCTTTCCAGGGAGGGACAGATACGCAGTATTTT	CSAFQGGTDTQYF
few	TRBV20-1	TRBD1	TRBJ2-2	TGCAGTGCTAGAGATGTGACAGGGGCAGGCACCGGGGAGCTGTTTTTT	CSARDVTGAGTGELFF
NA	TRBV9	NA	TRBJ2-7	TGTGCCAGCAGCCCCCAGGGACTTACCGAGCAGTACTTC	CASSPQGLTEQYF
NA	TRBV2	TRBD1	TRBJ1-5	TGTGCCAGCAGTGACCAGGGACAGGGAGGTCAGCCCCAGCATTTT	CASSDQGQGGQPQHF
many	TRBV2	NA	TRBJ1-4	TGTGCCAGCAGTGAAGCGCTTCCGGAAAAACTGTTTTTT	CASSEALPEKLFF
once	TRBV28	NA	TRBJ1-5	TGTGCCAGCAGTTTAAAAGTCGGGTTTCAGCCCCAGCATTTT	CASSLKVGFQPQHF
many	TRBV12-3/TRBV12-4	TRBD2	TRBJ2-2	TGTGCCAGCAGTTTTTTTAGCGGGGTTAACACCGGGGAGCTGTTTTTT	CASSFFSGVNTGELFF